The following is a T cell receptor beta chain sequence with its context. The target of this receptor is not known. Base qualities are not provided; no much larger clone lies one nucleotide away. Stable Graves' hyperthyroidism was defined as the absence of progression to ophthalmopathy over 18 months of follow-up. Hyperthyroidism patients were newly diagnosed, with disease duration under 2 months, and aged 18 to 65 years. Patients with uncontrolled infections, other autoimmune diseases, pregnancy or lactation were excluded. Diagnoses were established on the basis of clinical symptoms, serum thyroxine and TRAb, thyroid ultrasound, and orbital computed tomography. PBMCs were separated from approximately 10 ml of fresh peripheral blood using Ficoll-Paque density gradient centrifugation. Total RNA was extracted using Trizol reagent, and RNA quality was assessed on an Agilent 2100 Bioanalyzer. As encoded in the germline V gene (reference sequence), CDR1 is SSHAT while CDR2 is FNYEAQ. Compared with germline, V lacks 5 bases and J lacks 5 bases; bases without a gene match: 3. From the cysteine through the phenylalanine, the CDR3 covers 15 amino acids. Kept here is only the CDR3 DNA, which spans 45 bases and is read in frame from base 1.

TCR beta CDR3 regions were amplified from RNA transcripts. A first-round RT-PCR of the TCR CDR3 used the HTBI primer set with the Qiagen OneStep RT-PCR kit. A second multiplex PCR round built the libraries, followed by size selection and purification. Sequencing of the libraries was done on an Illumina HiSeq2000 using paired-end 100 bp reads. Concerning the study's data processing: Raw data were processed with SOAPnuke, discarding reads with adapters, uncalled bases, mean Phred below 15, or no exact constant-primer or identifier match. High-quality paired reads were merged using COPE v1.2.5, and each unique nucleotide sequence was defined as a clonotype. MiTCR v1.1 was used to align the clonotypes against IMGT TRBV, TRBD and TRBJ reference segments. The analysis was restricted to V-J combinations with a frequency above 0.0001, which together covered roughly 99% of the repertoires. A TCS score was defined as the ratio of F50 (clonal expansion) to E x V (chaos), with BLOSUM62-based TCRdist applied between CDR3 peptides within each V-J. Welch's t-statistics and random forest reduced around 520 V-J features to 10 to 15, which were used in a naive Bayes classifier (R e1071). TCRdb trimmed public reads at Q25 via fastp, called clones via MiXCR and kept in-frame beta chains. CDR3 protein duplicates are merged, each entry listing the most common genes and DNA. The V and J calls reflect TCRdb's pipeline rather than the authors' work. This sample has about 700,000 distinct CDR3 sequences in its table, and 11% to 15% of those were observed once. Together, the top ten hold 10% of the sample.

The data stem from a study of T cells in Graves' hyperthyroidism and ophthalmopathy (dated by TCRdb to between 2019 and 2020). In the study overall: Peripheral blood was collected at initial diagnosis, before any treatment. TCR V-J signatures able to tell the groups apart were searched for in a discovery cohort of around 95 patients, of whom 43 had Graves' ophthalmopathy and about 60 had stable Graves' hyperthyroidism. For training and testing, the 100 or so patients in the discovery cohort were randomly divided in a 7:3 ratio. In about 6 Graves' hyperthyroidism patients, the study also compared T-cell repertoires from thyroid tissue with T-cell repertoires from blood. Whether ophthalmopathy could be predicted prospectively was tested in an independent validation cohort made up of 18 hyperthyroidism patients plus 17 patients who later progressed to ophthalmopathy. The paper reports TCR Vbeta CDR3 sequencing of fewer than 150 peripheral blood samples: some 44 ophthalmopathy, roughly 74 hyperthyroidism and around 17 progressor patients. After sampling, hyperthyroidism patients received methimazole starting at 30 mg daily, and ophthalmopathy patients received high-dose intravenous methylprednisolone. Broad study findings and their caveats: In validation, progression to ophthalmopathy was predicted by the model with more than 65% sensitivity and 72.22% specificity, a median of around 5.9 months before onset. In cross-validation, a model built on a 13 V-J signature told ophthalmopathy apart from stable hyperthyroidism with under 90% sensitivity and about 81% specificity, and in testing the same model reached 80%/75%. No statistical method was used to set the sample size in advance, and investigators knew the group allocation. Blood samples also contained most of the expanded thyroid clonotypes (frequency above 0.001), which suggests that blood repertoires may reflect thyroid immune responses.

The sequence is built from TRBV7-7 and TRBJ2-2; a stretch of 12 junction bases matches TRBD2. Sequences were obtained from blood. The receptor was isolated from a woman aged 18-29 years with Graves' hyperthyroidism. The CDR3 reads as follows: CASSQLAGGTGELFF. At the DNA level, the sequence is TGTGCCAGCAGCCAACTAGCGGGAGGAACCGGGGAGCTGTTTTTT.